Listed below are T cell receptor beta chains from one sample, sequenced in a study of low-dose radiotherapy and immunotherapy resistance in tumors. MiXCR was run by TCRdb on the reads, yielding one entry per CDR3 protein. The profile shows approximately 100,000 distinct CDR3 sequences, 20% of them singletons. This specimen was PBMCs, taken after low-dose radiotherapy plus immunotherapy. These receptors originate from a male donor with prostate cancer. Both conserved end residues are part of each CDR3. The D gene is left open where the match is weak. Size values are once, few and many counts, or a class for expanded clones, and some rows have none.

d_gene	abundance	v_gene	j_gene	CDR3aa	CDR3nt
.	.	TRBV6-1	TRBJ2-7	CASSSTSLIYEQYF	TGTGCCAGCAGTTCGACGTCCCTAATCTACGAGCAGTACTTC
.	many	TRBV18	TRBJ2-1	CASRSRDKIYNEQFF	TGTGCCAGCAGATCCCGGGACAAAATCTACAATGAGCAGTTCTTC
.	.	TRBV19	TRBJ1-2	CASSWGSVRGNYGYTF	TGTGCCAGTAGTTGGGGTTCTGTCCGGGGGAACTATGGCTACACCTTC
TRBD1	many	TRBV2	TRBJ1-1	CASSPDRATLNTEAFF	TGTGCCAGCAGCCCCGACAGGGCTACCCTGAACACTGAAGCTTTCTTT
TRBD2	.	TRBV6-5	TRBJ2-1	CASSDPSGGARNEQFF	TGTGCCAGCAGTGATCCTAGCGGGGGGGCCCGAAATGAGCAGTTCTTC
.	many	TRBV11-1	TRBJ2-7	CASSLFAYEQYF	TGTGCCAGCAGCTTATTTGCCTACGAGCAGTACTTC
.	.	TRBV15	TRBJ2-6	CATSSKERSGANVLTF	TGTGCCACCAGCAGTAAGGAGCGCTCTGGGGCCAACGTCCTGACTTTC
.	many	TRBV18	TRBJ2-3	CASSPGQQDTQYF	TGTGCCAGCTCACCGGGACAACAAGATACGCAGTATTTT
.	many	TRBV5-6	TRBJ1-4	CASSSDSYEKLFF	TGTGCCAGCAGTTCAGACAGCTACGAAAAACTGTTTTTT
TRBD2	many	TRBV29-1	TRBJ2-3	CSVAAGVITDTQYF	TGCAGCGTGGCCGCGGGGGTGATCACAGATACGCAGTATTTT
.	many	TRBV20-1	TRBJ2-7	CSAKRDQSYEQYF	TGCAGTGCTAAAAGGGACCAATCCTACGAGCAGTACTTC
.	few	TRBV7-9	TRBJ2-5	CASSPYRTQETQYF	TGTGCCAGCAGCCCCTATAGAACCCAAGAGACCCAGTACTTC
.	many	TRBV29-1	TRBJ2-1	CSVTGWGSSYNEQFF	TGCAGCGTTACGGGGTGGGGGAGCTCCTACAATGAGCAGTTCTTC
TRBD2	.	TRBV6-6	TRBJ2-1	CASSELADNEQFF	TGTGCCAGCAGTGAACTAGCGGACAATGAGCAGTTCTTC
.	many	TRBV3-1	TRBJ2-1	CASSQDQDGYNEQFF	TGTGCCAGCAGCCAAGATCAGGACGGCTACAATGAGCAGTTCTTC
.	many	TRBV19	TRBJ2-2	CASSMSLELFF	TGTGCCAGTAGTATGTCCCTGGAGCTGTTTTTT
.	many	TRBV10-3	TRBJ2-3	CAISESTGEDTQYF	TGTGCCATCAGTGAGTCGACCGGGGAGGATACGCAGTATTTT
TRBD2	many	TRBV12-3/TRBV12-4	TRBJ2-1	CASSFGRGGPNEQFF	TGTGCCAGCAGTTTTGGGCGGGGGGGCCCTAATGAGCAGTTCTTC
.	few	TRBV7-8	TRBJ2-3	CASSLKRAKRSTDTQYF	TGTGCCAGCAGCTTAAAGAGGGCGAAGCGGAGCACAGATACGCAGTATTTT
.	many	TRBV7-2	TRBJ2-3	CASSLEVGGGDTQYF	TGTGCCAGCAGCTTAGAGGTGGGGGGCGGTGATACGCAGTATTTT
.	many	TRBV12-3/TRBV12-4	TRBJ2-2	CASSFFLAGNTGELFF	TGTGCCAGCAGTTTTTTCCTTGCGGGAAACACCGGGGAGCTGTTTTTT
.	many	TRBV5-1	TRBJ2-7	CASSLAAEHEQYF	TGCGCCAGCAGCTTGGCCGCGGAGCACGAGCAGTACTTC
.	.	TRBV29-1	TRBJ1-1	CSVEQYMNTEAFF	TGCAGCGTTGAACAGTACATGAACACTGAAGCTTTCTTT
.	many	TRBV11-2	TRBJ2-7	CASSLELAGYEQYF	TGTGCCAGCAGCTTAGAGCTGGCGGGCTACGAGCAGTACTTC
.	many	TRBV6-2/TRBV6-3	TRBJ1-1	CASSLYGEAFF	TGTGCCAGCAGTTTATACGGGGAAGCTTTCTTT
.	many	TRBV13	TRBJ2-1	CASRSTTRQDNEQFF	TGTGCCAGCAGGAGTACAACGAGACAGGACAATGAGCAGTTCTTC
.	many	TRBV11-2	TRBJ2-5	CASSSRRTEETQYF	TGTGCCAGCAGCTCCCGTCGGACGGAGGAGACCCAGTACTTC
TRBD2	many	TRBV11-2	TRBJ2-1	CASSSSGGLADGHEQFF	TGTGCCAGCAGCTCATCGGGGGGACTAGCGGACGGTCATGAGCAGTTCTTC
.	.	TRBV5-4	TRBJ2-2	CASSPIRSLNTGELFF	TGTGCCAGCAGCCCGATCCGCTCCTTGAACACCGGGGAGCTGTTTTTT
.	.	TRBV28	TRBJ2-6	CASSRPGANVLTF	TGTGCCAGCAGCCGCCCTGGGGCCAACGTCCTGACTTTC
.	.	TRBV3-1	TRBJ2-5	CASSQQGGGRTQYF	TGTGCCAGCAGCCAGCAGGGTGGTGGGAGGACCCAGTACTTC
TRBD2	.	TRBV10-3	TRBJ2-5	CAIRGGTSGDSETQYF	TGTGCCATCAGGGGGGGGACTAGCGGGGATTCAGAGACCCAGTACTTC
.	many	TRBV6-6	TRBJ1-6	CASADLQGRDSPLHF	TGTGCCAGCGCCGACCTTCAGGGGAGGGATTCACCCCTCCACTTT
TRBD2	many	TRBV11-2	TRBJ2-2	CASSSIGTSGGYGGELFF	TGTGCCAGCAGCAGCATCGGGACTAGCGGGGGGTATGGCGGGGAGCTGTTTTTT
TRBD2	.	TRBV2	TRBJ2-7	CASRDLAGGPYEQYF	TGTGCCAGCAGGGACCTGGCGGGGGGCCCCTACGAGCAGTACTTC
TRBD1	many	TRBV7-2	TRBJ1-1	CASRGTGGLNTEAFF	TGTGCCAGCAGGGGGACAGGGGGCTTGAACACTGAAGCTTTCTTT
TRBD1	many	TRBV6-2/TRBV6-3	TRBJ2-7	CASSSDRGFSDEQYF	TGTGCCAGCAGCTCCGACAGGGGCTTTTCGGACGAGCAGTACTTC
.	many	TRBV5-6	TRBJ2-5	CASSQMGPGTQYF	TGTGCCAGCAGCCAGATGGGGCCGGGGACCCAGTACTTC
.	few	TRBV7-2	TRBJ2-2	CASSFQRGGIGELFFF	.
TRBD2	few	TRBV13	TRBJ2-7	CASSLAGSGGLHPYEQYF	TGTGCCAGCAGCTTAGCGGGTAGCGGGGGCCTTCACCCCTACGAGCAGTACTTC
.	.	TRBV5-4	TRBJ1-5	CASSLPGLAGGEQYFGPGAQHF	.
.	many	TRBV4-1	TRBJ1-4	CASSQAPQGATNEKLFF	TGCGCCAGCAGCCAAGCCCCCCAAGGGGCAACTAATGAAAAACTGTTTTTT
.	few	TRBV2	TRBJ2-5	CASRPGVWTQYF	TGTGCCAGCAGACCAGGGGTTTGGACCCAGTACTTC
.	many	TRBV14	TRBJ2-7	CASSPSEWGNYEQYF	TGTGCCAGCAGCCCCTCTGAGTGGGGGAACTACGAGCAGTACTTC
TRBD2	.	TRBV2	TRBJ2-5	CASSKTSGRAWEETQYF	TGTGCCAGCAGTAAGACTAGCGGGAGGGCCTGGGAGGAGACCCAGTACTTC
.	many	TRBV20-1	TRBJ2-7	CSARTRAMAYEQYF	TGCAGTGCTAGAACTCGCGCCATGGCCTACGAGCAGTACTTC
.	many	TRBV7-2	TRBJ2-1	CASSLWDSSSYNEQFF	TGTGCCAGCAGCTTATGGGACTCATCCTCCTACAATGAGCAGTTCTTC
TRBD1	many	TRBV5-1	TRBJ1-6	CASSFSGTGANSPLHF	TGCGCCAGCAGCTTCTCCGGGACAGGCGCCAATTCACCCCTCCACTTT
TRBD1	.	TRBV12-3/TRBV12-4	TRBJ2-5	CASSTGQGVGETQYF	TGTGCCAGCAGTACCGGACAGGGGGTAGGAGAGACCCAGTACTTC
.	.	TRBV6-2/TRBV6-3	TRBJ2-7	CASIPAGGLPYEQYF	TGTGCCAGCATTCCCGCCGGAGGCTTACCCTACGAGCAGTACTTC
.	many	TRBV3-1	TRBJ1-2	CASSQASGQNYGYTF	TGTGCCAGCAGCCAAGCTTCGGGGCAGAACTATGGCTACACCTTC
TRBD2	many	TRBV7-6	TRBJ2-3	CASSARLAGSDTQYF	TGTGCCAGCAGCGCTCGACTAGCGGGGTCAGATACGCAGTATTTT
TRBD1	many	TRBV5-1	TRBJ2-3	CASSLATGPDTQYF	TGCGCCAGCAGCTTGGCGACAGGGCCAGATACGCAGTATTTT
.	.	TRBV13	TRBJ2-3	CASSSKTSPDTQYF	TGTGCCAGCAGCTCCAAGACTAGTCCGGATACGCAGTATTTT
TRBD1	.	TRBV27	TRBJ2-1	CASSLRQPGTGYEQFF	TGTGCCAGCAGTTTACGGCAACCCGGGACAGGGTATGAGCAGTTCTTC